These T cell receptor beta chains were read from a single sample in a study of T cell repertoires in ileal Crohn's disease. TCRdb's copy holds only in-frame clones and misses some; the assay was immunoSEQ multiplex PCR. The data show fewer than 7,500 clones, more than 70% seen once. Sequencing used ileal tissue. The receptors derive from an adult with Crohn's disease. CDR3s include the opening cysteine and the closing phenylalanine or tryptophan. Each record gives: D gene, clone size, J gene, CDR3 length, V gene, CDR3 DNA, CDR3 protein. A D gene is named only where the DNA matches it firmly. Part of the rows lack a size; the others show once, few, many or a class for expanded clones.

>.|few|TRBJ1-2|11|TRBV29-1
TGCAGCGTTGGACAGTACTATGGCTACACCTTC
CSVGQYYGYTF
>TRBD2|.|TRBJ2-4|18|TRBV2
TGTGCCAGCAGCTGGTCTAGCGGGAATCCGCTAGCCAAAAACATTCAGTACTTC
CASSWSSGNPLAKNIQYF
>.|.|TRBJ1-5|12|TRBV28
TGTGCCAGCACAGGGAATGCCCAGCCCCAGCATTTT
CASTGNAQPQHF
>.|few|TRBJ2-3|11|TRBV20-1
TGCAGTGCTCCCTCCGGGGGTACGCAGTATTTT
CSAPSGGTQYF
>.|.|TRBJ1-3|14|TRBV5-1
TGCGCCAGCAGCTTGGCGGGAAGGGTAGACACCATATATTTT
CASSLAGRVDTIYF
>.|.|TRBJ1-5|15|TRBV5-4
TGTGCCACCCTTCGATCCCCCGGCTCGGATCAGCCCCAGCATTTT
CATLRSPGSDQPQHF
>TRBD1|.|TRBJ2-2|14|TRBV6-4
TGTGCCAGCAGTGGGACAGGGGGCACCGGGGAGCTGTTTTTT
CASSGTGGTGELFF
>TRBD1|.|TRBJ2-5|15|TRBV7-9
TGTGCCAGCAGCCGACAGGGGCGTCCTCAAGAGACCCAGTACTTC
CASSRQGRPQETQYF
>.|.|TRBJ1-6|14|TRBV28
TGTGCCAGCAGTTCACACGGGGTGCATTCACCCCTCCACTTT
CASSSHGVHSPLHF
>.|large|TRBJ2-6|15|TRBV7-3
TGTGCCAGCAGCTTTAGTACGGGCGGGGCCAACGTCCTGACTTTC
CASSFSTGGANVLTF
>.|.|TRBJ2-7|15|TRBV11-1
TGTGCCAGCAGCCTCCTGGCCGGGAACCGCTACGAGCAGTACTTC
CASSLLAGNRYEQYF
>.|.|TRBJ2-5|15|TRBV28
TGTGCCAGCAGGTCTACCAGGGGAGGTACAGAGACCCAGTACTTC
CASRSTRGGTETQYF
>.|.|TRBJ2-7|16|TRBV4-1
TGCGCCAGCAGCCAAGCCACGGGGGTCCTCGCCTACGAGCAGTACTTC
CASSQATGVLAYEQYF
>.|.|TRBJ2-5|13|TRBV7-2
TGTGCCAGCAGCCCGACCCTTGCGGGGACCCAGTACTTC
CASSPTLAGTQYF
>.|.|TRBJ2-2|14|TRBV11-2
TGTGCCAGCAGCTTACTAGGGGTCACCGGGGAGCTGTTTTTT
CASSLLGVTGELFF
>TRBD2|.|TRBJ2-1|16|TRBV7-3
TGTGCCAGCAGCTCCCAAGCGGGAGTGTCCTACAATGAGCAGTTCTTC
CASSSQAGVSYNEQFF
>.|.|TRBJ2-1|13|TRBV10-1
TGCGCCAGCAGCGAACTTTCCTACAATGAGCAGTTCTTC
CASSELSYNEQFF
>TRBD2|.|TRBJ2-1|15|TRBV2
TGTGCCAGCAGTGAACCTAGCGGGGGATACAATGAGCAGTTCTTC
CASSEPSGGYNEQFF
>.|.|TRBJ2-2|14|TRBV4-3
TGCGCCAGCAGCCAATTTTTGAACACCGGGGAGCTGTTTTTT
CASSQFLNTGELFF
>TRBD1|few|TRBJ2-7|16|TRBV5-4
TGTGCCAGCAGCCTGCTACCCCGGGACAGGGACTACGAGCAGTACTTC
CASSLLPRDRDYEQYF
>.|.|TRBJ1-5|13|TRBV7-2
TGTGCCAGCAGCACTACAAGGTATCAGCCCCAGCATTTT
CASSTTRYQPQHF
>.|few|TRBJ1-6|17|TRBV27
TGTGCCAGCAGACGAACAGCCCTTAGCTCCTATAATTCACCCCTCCACTTT
CASRRTALSSYNSPLHF
>.|.|TRBJ1-4|14|TRBV4-2
TGTGCCAGCAGCTCGAGGCAGACTGGCGAAAAACTGTTTTTT
CASSSRQTGEKLFF
>TRBD2|.|TRBJ2-5|17|TRBV2
TGTGCCACCCGGACTAGCGGGAGCAACGCGGTCCAAGAGACCCAGTACTTC
CATRTSGSNAVQETQYF
>.|.|TRBJ1-1|15|TRBV27
TGTGCCAGCAGAAGAGGCCCCAACGGGAACACTGAAGCTTTCTTT
CASRRGPNGNTEAFF
>.|.|TRBJ2-2|16|TRBV11-1
TGTGCCAGCAGCTTCCATAGCGCTTTGGGAACCGGGGAGCTGTTTTTT
CASSFHSALGTGELFF